The clone carrying this T cell receptor beta chain was seen more than once but under ten times. Its antigen remains unidentified. The data stem from a study of T cell repertoires in cytomegalovirus infection. Study in general: CMV infection together with matching HLA type was indicated by public TCR beta signatures. Whole-study results and caveats: Based on cumulative public TCR beta family frequency, carriers of CMV plus the relevant HLA were identified. HLA-C-restricted, CMV-specific TCR beta clonotypes were dominant ex vivo.

The CDR3 loop spans 14 amino acids. Germline CDR1 LNHDA, CDR2 SQIVND (reference sequence). The ends were cut back, 6 bases at V and 6 bases at J, with 15 bases in the middle. TCRdb reprocessed the reads with MiXCR, giving one entry per CDR3 protein. The sample holds 150,000 to 200,000 distinct CDR3 sequences; roughly 28% are singletons and the top ten take under 35%. Sequenced: PBMCs. The V call is TRBV19, the J call TRBJ1-5, with D perhaps matching TRBD1 (5 bases). This sequence originates from a human donor in good health (CMV status not recorded). Some clones in this sample may be carry-over from other donors' samples. The CDR3 is CASRAEAGPQPQHF. CDR3 DNA: TGTGCCAGTAGGGCGGAGGCAGGGCCTCAGCCCCAGCATTTT.